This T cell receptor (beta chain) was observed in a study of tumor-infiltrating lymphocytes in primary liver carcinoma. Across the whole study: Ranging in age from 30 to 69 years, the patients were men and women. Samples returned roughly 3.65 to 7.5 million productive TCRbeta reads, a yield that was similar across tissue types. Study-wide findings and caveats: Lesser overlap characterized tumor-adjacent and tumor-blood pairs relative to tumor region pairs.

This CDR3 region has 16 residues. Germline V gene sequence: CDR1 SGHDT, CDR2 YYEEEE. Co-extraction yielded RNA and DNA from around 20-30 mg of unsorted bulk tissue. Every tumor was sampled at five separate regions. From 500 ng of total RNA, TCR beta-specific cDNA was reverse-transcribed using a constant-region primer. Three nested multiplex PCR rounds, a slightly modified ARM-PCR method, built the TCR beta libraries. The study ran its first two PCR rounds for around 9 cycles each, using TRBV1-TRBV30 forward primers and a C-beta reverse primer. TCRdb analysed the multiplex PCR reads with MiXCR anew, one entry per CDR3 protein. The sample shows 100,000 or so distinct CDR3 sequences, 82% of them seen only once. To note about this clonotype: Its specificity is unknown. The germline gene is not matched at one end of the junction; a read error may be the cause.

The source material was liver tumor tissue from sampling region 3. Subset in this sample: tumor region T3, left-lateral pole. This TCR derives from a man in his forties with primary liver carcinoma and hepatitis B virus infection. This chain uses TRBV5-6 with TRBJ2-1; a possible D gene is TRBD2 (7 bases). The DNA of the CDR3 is TGTGACAGCAGCTTGGTTGCGGGGGCTGGGGGCAATGAGCAGTTCTTC. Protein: CDSSLVAGAGGNEQFF. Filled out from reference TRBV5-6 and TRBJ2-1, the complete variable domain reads DAGVTQSPTHLIKTRGQQVTLRCSPKSGHDTVSWYQQALGQGPQFIFQYYEEEERQRGNFPDRFSGHQFPNYSSELNVNALLLGDSALYLCDSSLVAGAGGNEQFFGPGTRLTVL.